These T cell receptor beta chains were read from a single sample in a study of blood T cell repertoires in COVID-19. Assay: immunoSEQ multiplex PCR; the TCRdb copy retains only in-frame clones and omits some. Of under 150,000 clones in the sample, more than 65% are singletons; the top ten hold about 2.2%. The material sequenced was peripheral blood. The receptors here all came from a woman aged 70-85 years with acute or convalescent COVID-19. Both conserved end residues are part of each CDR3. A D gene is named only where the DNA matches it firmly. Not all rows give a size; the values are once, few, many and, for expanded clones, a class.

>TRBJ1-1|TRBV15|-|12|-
CATSRGSIQAFF
TGTGCCACCAGCCGGGGTTCCATTCAAGCTTTCTTT
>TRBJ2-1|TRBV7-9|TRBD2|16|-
CASSGGLAGGYNEQFF
TGTGCCAGCAGCGGCGGACTAGCGGGAGGGTACAATGAGCAGTTCTTC
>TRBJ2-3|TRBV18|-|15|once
CASSPQGWSTDTQYF
TGTGCCAGCTCACCACAGGGGTGGAGCACAGATACGCAGTATTTT
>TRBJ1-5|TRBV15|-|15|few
CATSRDRGENQPQHF
TGTGCCACCAGCAGAGATCGGGGGGAAAATCAGCCCCAGCATTTT
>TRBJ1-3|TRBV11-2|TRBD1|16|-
CASSTQGLLSGNTIYF
TGTGCCAGCAGTACACAGGGGCTCCTCTCTGGAAACACCATATATTTT
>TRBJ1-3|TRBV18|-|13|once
CASQYDSGNTIYF
TGTGCCAGCCAGTATGACTCTGGAAACACCATATATTTT
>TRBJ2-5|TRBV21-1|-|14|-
CASTHGEEEETQYF
TGTGCCAGCACTCACGGGGAGGAAGAAGAGACCCAGTACTTC
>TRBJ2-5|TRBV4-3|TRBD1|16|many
CASSQDLGQGQETQYF
TGCGCCAGCAGCCAAGATCTTGGACAGGGCCAAGAGACCCAGTACTTC
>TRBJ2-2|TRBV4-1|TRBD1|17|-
CASSHLTKQGRFGELFF
TGCGCCAGCAGCCACCTAACCAAACAGGGGCGTTTCGGGGAGCTGTTTTTT
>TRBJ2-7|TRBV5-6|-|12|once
CASSLGRYEQYF
TGTGCCAGCAGCTTGGGTAGATACGAGCAGTACTTC
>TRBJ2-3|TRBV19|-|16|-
CARPGGGGRGTDTQYF
TGTGCCAGACCCGGCGGTGGGGGGAGGGGGACAGATACGCAGTATTTT
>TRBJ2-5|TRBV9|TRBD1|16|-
CASSGGPGQGQETQYF
TGTGCCAGCAGCGGAGGCCCTGGACAGGGGCAAGAGACCCAGTACTTC
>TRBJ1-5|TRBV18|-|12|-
CASSRAQGPQHF
TGTGCCAGCTCGAGAGCTCAGGGGCCCCAGCATTTT
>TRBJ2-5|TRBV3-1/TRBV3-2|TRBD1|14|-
CASSRGTGRETQYF
TGTGCCAGCAGCCGGGGGACAGGGCGAGAGACCCAGTACTTC
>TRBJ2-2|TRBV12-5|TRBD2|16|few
CASGLLAGMNTGELFF
TGTGCTAGTGGCCTCCTAGCGGGGATGAACACCGGGGAGCTGTTTTTT
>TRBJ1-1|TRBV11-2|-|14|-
CASSRQVTDTEAFF
TGTGCCAGCAGCCGACAGGTTACGGACACTGAAGCTTTCTTT
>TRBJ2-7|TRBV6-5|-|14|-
CASRLGLATYEQYF
TGTGCCAGCAGGCTCGGACTGGCTACCTACGAGCAGTACTTC
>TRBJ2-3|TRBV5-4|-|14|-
CASSPPASFGTQYF
TGTGCCAGCAGCCCCCCGGCTAGCTTCGGGACGCAGTATTTT
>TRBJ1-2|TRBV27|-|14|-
CASSFLDRGGGYTF
TGTGCCAGCAGTTTCCTGGACCGGGGGGGAGGCTACACCTTC
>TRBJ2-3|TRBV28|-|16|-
CASIGLVRGGTDTQYF
TGTGCCAGCATAGGTTTAGTACGGGGTGGCACAGATACGCAGTATTTT
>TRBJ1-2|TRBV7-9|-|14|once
CASSFSQGYYGYTF
TGTGCCAGCAGCTTTAGCCAGGGCTACTATGGCTACACCTTC